The clone carrying this T cell receptor (beta chain) was seen repeatedly, ten times or more. Antigen specificity is unknown. The data originate from a study of T-cell reconstitution after alpha-beta-depleted transplantation in children. Whole-study findings and limits: About two months after transplant, alpha-beta T cells reportedly came from several hundred expanded graft clones. At day 60, the high TCRbeta diversity found in some patients originated from recipient T cells and thymic progenitors that had survived. A year had passed since transplant, and T-cell counts and diversity by then came mostly from newly produced T cells.

Library preparation (for TCRbeta) was performed with unique molecular identifiers. TCRdb re-called the PCR reads with MiXCR, one entry per CDR3 protein. Of a few hundred thousand distinct CDR3 sequences listed, over 9.5% are singletons. The CDR3 has 15 amino acids. Trimming shortened V by 6 bases and J by 4 bases, and 18 bases separated the two germline ends. In germline, CDR1 is MNHNS, CDR2 SASEGT. This sequence joins TRBV6-1 and TRBJ2-5, with D uncertain. This sample comprised PBMCs, obtained before TCRalphabeta/CD19-depleted stem cell transplant. The clonotype comes from a boy less than two years old with acute myeloid leukemia, due to receive a stem cell transplant. CDR3 sequence (DNA): TGTGCCAGCAGGAATTCCTTGGCTCTCGGAGAGACCCAGTACTTC. Translated: CASRNSLALGETQYF.